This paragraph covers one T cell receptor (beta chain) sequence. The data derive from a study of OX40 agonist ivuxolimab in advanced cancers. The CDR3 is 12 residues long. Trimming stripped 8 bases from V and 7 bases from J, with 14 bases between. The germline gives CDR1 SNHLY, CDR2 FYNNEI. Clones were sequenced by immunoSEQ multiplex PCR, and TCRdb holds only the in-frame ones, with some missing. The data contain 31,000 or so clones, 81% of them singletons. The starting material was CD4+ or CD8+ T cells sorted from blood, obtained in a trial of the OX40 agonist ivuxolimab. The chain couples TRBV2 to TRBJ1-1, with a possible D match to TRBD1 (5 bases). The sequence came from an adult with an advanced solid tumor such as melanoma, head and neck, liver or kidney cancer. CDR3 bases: TGTGCCAGCGGCCGGGACGGCCATGAAGCTTTCTTT. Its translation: CASGRDGHEAFF.